A selection of T cell receptor beta chains follows, all from one sample in a study of T cells in Graves' hyperthyroidism and ophthalmopathy. TCRdb independently ran MiXCR on the multiplex PCR reads; one entry per CDR3 protein. The sample carries hundreds of thousands of distinct CDR3 sequences, 22% recorded once. Sequences were obtained from blood. Source of these receptors: a woman aged 70-85 years with Graves' ophthalmopathy. Both conserved end residues are part of each CDR3. Fields, in order: V gene, clone size, D gene, CDR3 length, J gene, CDR3 protein, CDR3 DNA. D genes are given only for firm matches. Clone size is given for some rows only: seen once, a few or many times, or a class if the clone is expanded.

TRBV12-5	NA	NA	15	TRBJ2-7	CASRVPGTTTYEQYF	TGTGCCTCGCGGGTCCCCGGGACGACCACCTACGAGCAGTACTTC
TRBV25-1	NA	NA	14	TRBJ1-1	CASRDVGGNTEAFF	TGTGCCAGCAGGGACGTAGGGGGGAACACTGAAGCTTTCTTT
TRBV5-5	NA	NA	13	TRBJ1-1	CASSLEPLSEAFF	TGTGCCAGCAGCTTGGAACCGCTTTCTGAAGCTTTCTTT
TRBV3-1	NA	NA	14	TRBJ2-7	CASSLSERSREQYF	TGTGCCAGCAGCCTCTCAGAAAGATCGCGCGAGCAGTACTTC
TRBV12-3/TRBV12-4	few	TRBD1	16	TRBJ1-3	CASTFPGQGSGNTIYF	TGTGCCAGCACTTTTCCGGGACAGGGCTCTGGAAACACCATATATTTT
TRBV6-1	few	NA	15	TRBJ1-2	CASSESVGAGRGYTF	TGTGCCAGCAGTGAATCGGTAGGAGCAGGGAGGGGCTACACCTTC
TRBV3-1	NA	NA	15	TRBJ2-3	CASSQGQGRTDTQYF	TGTGCCAGCAGCCAAGGGCAGGGGCGCACAGATACGCAGTATTTT
TRBV11-2	many	TRBD2	16	TRBJ2-2	CASSEIAGFSSGELFF	TGTGCCAGCAGCGAGATAGCGGGATTTTCGTCCGGGGAGCTGTTTTTT
TRBV27	few	NA	15	TRBJ1-1	CASAQGLNSNTEAFF	TGTGCCAGCGCCCAGGGCCTAAATTCTAACACTGAAGCTTTCTTT
TRBV5-1	NA	NA	17	TRBJ2-2	CASSLAGGRGIIGELFF	TGCGCCAGCAGCTTGGCCGGGGGCAGGGGAATCATCGGGGAGCTGTTTTTT
TRBV27	NA	NA	15	TRBJ2-7	CASSLREGRAYEQYF	TGTGCCAGCAGTTTAAGGGAAGGGCGCGCCTACGAGCAGTACTTC
TRBV6-1	many	NA	10	TRBJ2-7	CASIGYEQYF	TGTGCCAGCATAGGCTACGAGCAGTACTTC
TRBV3-1	NA	TRBD1	15	TRBJ1-2	CASSQDPDRGSGYTF	TGTGCCAGCAGCCAAGATCCTGACAGGGGAAGTGGCTACACCTTC
TRBV30	NA	TRBD1	13	TRBJ1-1	CAWRTGGRTEAFF	TGTGCCTGGAGGACAGGGGGTAGGACTGAAGCTTTCTTT
TRBV19	NA	NA	16	TRBJ2-2	CASSIVVKRVDGELFF	TGTGCCAGTAGTATAGTTGTCAAAAGGGTCGACGGGGAGCTGTTTTTT
TRBV5-1	NA	TRBD2	14	TRBJ2-7	CASSRGTRTYEQYF	TGCGCCAGCAGCAGGGGGACTAGAACCTACGAGCAGTACTTC
TRBV20-1	NA	NA	15	TRBJ2-1	CSALGVPTGRDEQFF	TGCAGTGCCCTAGGGGTCCCAACAGGGAGGGATGAGCAGTTCTTC
TRBV30	few	TRBD1	12	TRBJ2-7	CAWGGQTKEQYF	TGTGCCTGGGGGGGACAGACAAAGGAGCAGTACTTC
TRBV4-2	NA	NA	15	TRBJ2-5	CASSLSGPSRETQYF	TGTGCCAGCAGCCTTTCGGGACCCTCGAGGGAGACCCAGTACTTC
TRBV29-1	many	TRBD1	12	TRBJ1-2	CSVDTGGYGYTF	TGCAGCGTGGATACAGGGGGCTATGGCTACACCTTC
TRBV4-1	NA	NA	15	TRBJ2-1	CASRSPGTVDNEQFF	TGCGCCAGCAGATCCCCAGGGACGGTTGACAATGAGCAGTTCTTC
TRBV11-2	NA	NA	17	TRBJ2-1	CASSLVLWRSSYNEQFF	TGTGCCAGCAGCTTAGTACTCTGGCGGAGCTCCTACAATGAGCAGTTCTTC
TRBV5-1	many	NA	13	TRBJ2-3	CASSLGTTDTQYF	TGTGCCAGCAGTTTGGGCACCACAGATACGCAGTATTTT
TRBV7-2	NA	TRBD2	15	TRBJ2-3	CASSLAGGSIDTQYF	TGTGCCAGCAGCTTAGCGGGAGGGTCAATAGATACGCAGTATTTT
TRBV30	few	TRBD2	13	TRBJ2-7	CAWEASGSYEQYF	TGTGCCTGGGAAGCTAGCGGGAGCTACGAGCAGTACTTC
TRBV6-1	NA	NA	15	TRBJ1-5	CASSYYPLSNQPQHF	TGTGCCAGCAGTTACTATCCCCTTAGCAATCAGCCCCAGCATTTT
TRBV20-1	many	TRBD1	13	TRBJ2-7	CSAPGQGRNEQYF	TGCAGTGCCCCGGGACAGGGAAGGAACGAGCAGTACTTC
TRBV12-5	NA	TRBD2	21	TRBJ2-2	CASGLVEKASGRAGDTGELFF	TGTGCTAGTGGTTTGGTAGAGAAGGCTAGCGGGAGGGCTGGGGACACCGGGGAGCTGTTTTTT
TRBV2	many	NA	12	TRBJ1-5	CARGFSNQPQHF	TGTGCCAGGGGTTTTAGCAATCAGCCCCAGCATTTT
TRBV20-1	few	NA	11	TRBJ2-3	CSYPEEGTQYF	TGCAGTTATCCGGAGGAGGGTACGCAGTATTTT
TRBV6-2/TRBV6-3	NA	TRBD1	14	TRBJ2-7	CASSRTGSAKEQYF	TGTGCCAGCAGTCGGACAGGGAGTGCAAAGGAGCAGTACTTC
TRBV28	NA	NA	12	TRBJ1-3	CATFTARNTIYF	TGTGCCACCTTCACTGCGCGAAACACCATATATTTT
TRBV10-1	few	TRBD2	14	TRBJ2-1	CASSAPTSYSEQFF	TGCGCCAGCAGTGCCCCGACTAGCTACTCTGAGCAGTTCTTC
TRBV7-2	few	TRBD2	14	TRBJ2-4	CASSLDSGQNIQYF	TGTGCCAGCAGCTTAGATAGCGGGCAAAACATTCAGTACTTC
TRBV10-3	NA	NA	16	TRBJ1-5	CATRPRAGVLNQPQHF	TGTGCCACGAGACCCCGGGCAGGGGTGCTGAATCAGCCCCAGCATTTT
TRBV18	NA	NA	15	TRBJ2-7	CASSPDPSRGNEQYF	TGTGCCAGCTCACCTGACCCATCAAGGGGCAACGAGCAGTACTTC
TRBV6-1	NA	NA	13	TRBJ1-2	CASRPDGGYGYTF	TGTGCCAGCCGGCCCGACGGAGGATATGGCTACACCTTC
TRBV6-2/TRBV6-3	NA	NA	18	TRBJ1-6	CASSYSRQRGAYNSPLHF	TGTGCCAGCAGTTATAGCCGGCAGCGCGGAGCGTATAATTCACCCCTCCACTTT
TRBV2	many	NA	12	TRBJ2-3	CASSDLGDTQYF	TGTGCCAGCAGTGATCTGGGGGATACGCAGTATTTT
TRBV7-9	NA	TRBD1	15	TRBJ2-2	CASSPGTGDTGELFF	TGTGCCAGCAGCCCCGGGACAGGGGACACCGGGGAGCTGTTTTTT
TRBV30	few	TRBD2	15	TRBJ2-7	CARARLGLADQEQYF	TGTGCCCGGGCCCGACTGGGACTAGCGGATCAAGAGCAGTACTTC
TRBV29-1	many	TRBD2	14	TRBJ2-7	CSVVGLAGPYEQYF	TGCAGCGTAGTCGGACTAGCGGGCCCCTACGAGCAGTACTTC
TRBV20-1	NA	TRBD2	15	TRBJ2-2	CSTSLAGGSNGELFF	TGCAGTACCTCCCTAGCGGGCGGCTCAAACGGGGAGCTGTTTTTT
TRBV18	few	NA	15	TRBJ1-1	CASSPYSGRMTEAFF	TGTGCCAGCTCACCATATTCGGGGAGGATGACTGAAGCTTTCTTT
TRBV7-3	few	NA	16	TRBJ2-1	CASSLTRLGSYNEQFF	TGTGCCAGCAGCTTAACGAGACTAGGGAGCTACAATGAGCAGTTCTTC
TRBV7-3	few	TRBD2	13	TRBJ2-5	CASSRTREETQYF	TGTGCCAGCAGCAGGACTAGAGAAGAGACCCAGTACTTC
TRBV2	many	NA	15	TRBJ1-1	CASSRDQGVNTEAFF	TGTGCCAGCAGTCGGGATCAGGGAGTGAACACTGAAGCTTTCTTT
TRBV20-1	NA	NA	13	TRBJ1-6	CSASGWDNSPLHF	TGCAGTGCTAGTGGATGGGATAATTCACCCCTCCACTTT
TRBV6-1	many	NA	15	TRBJ1-1	CASSRLNLLYNTAFF	TGTGCCAGCAGCCGGTTGAACCTACTCTATAACACGGCTTTCTTT
TRBV7-9	NA	TRBD1	16	TRBJ1-4	CASSLGTGSTNEKLFF	TGTGCCAGCAGCTTAGGGACAGGATCAACTAATGAAAAACTGTTTTTT